This T cell receptor (beta chain) was recovered during a study of cytomegalovirus exposure and HLA in healthy donors. About the study: Roughly 85 million unique TCRs from HLA-typed donors were held in an early release of data.

PCR used 60 Vbeta primers and 13 Jbeta primers. Original handling: Later analysis identified tens of millions of unique TCR beta chains, roughly 11 million shared. Using immunoSEQ multiplex PCR, the repertoire was profiled, and TCRdb retains in-frame clones only, with some absent. V and J calls and clone size are copied from that table; D and trimming were computed from the DNA. The table lists more than 150,000 clones, about three quarters of them singletons. Germline loops: CDR1 MNHEY, CDR2 SMNVEV (reference sequence). This CDR3 is 16 amino acids long. Trimming cost V 5 bases and J 2 bases, with 16 bases left between them. Comment on this clone: Its specificity is unknown.

General study points: As was reported, the HLA-A and HLA-B alleles of most subjects were accurately predicted from TCR beta sequences. In an earlier analysis, in 620 or so donors, most V segments appeared productive either ~87% or ~30% of the time.

Sequencing was carried out using PBMCs. The chain is built from TRBV27 and TRBJ2-1, with D possibly TRBD2 on 7 matching bases. The clonotype was recovered from a man younger than 35 in good health and CMV-seronegative. The CDR3 is CASSPWGGRTYNEQFF. The CDR3 DNA is TGTGCCAGCAGTCCTTGGGGGGGCAGGACCTACAATGAGCAGTTCTTC.